Following are 9 T cell receptor beta chains from one sample sequenced in a study of T-cell reconstitution after alpha-beta-depleted transplantation in children. Library preparation (for TCRbeta) was performed with unique molecular identifiers. TCRdb recomputed calls from the PCR reads with MiXCR, one row per CDR3 protein. The sample shows about 400,000 distinct CDR3 sequences, around 20% of them seen only once. The starting material was PBMCs from the stem cell graft donor, obtained from the stem cell graft. The receptors stem from a human donor who donated a stem cell graft to a child with acute myeloid leukemia.

In DNA, the CDR3 is TGTGCCAGCAGTATTAACCCGAGGGGTGAAAAACTGTTTTTT. Amino acid sequence: CASSINPRGEKLFF. The chain recombines TRBV12-3 or TRBV12-4 with TRBJ1-4, with a tentative D call TRBD1 (5 bases). V lost 5 bases and J 7 bases, leaving 14 bases between the germline ends. This CDR3 spans 14 amino acids.

The chain combines TRBV5-1 with TRBJ2-1; 11 bases are shared with TRBD1. From germline, CDR1 is SGHRS and CDR2 YFSETQ. Trimming took 3 bases from V and 8 from J; bases not matched to a gene: 7. The CDR3 has 15 amino acids. Written as DNA, the CDR3 is TGCGCCAGCAGCTCGATGGGGACAGGGGGTGATGAGCAGTTCTTC. As protein: CASSSMGTGGDEQFF.

The chain carries TRBV14 and TRBJ2-3, with D possibly TRBD2 on 5 matching bases. Germline V CDR1 and CDR2: SGHDN, FVKESK. V gave up 0 bases and J gave up 1 base, with 11 bases separating them. CDR3 length equals 16 residues. CDR3 DNA: TGTGCCAGCAGCCAAGATCCAGCGGAACGCACAGATACGCAGTATTTT. This translates into CASSQDPAERTDTQYF.

The chain employs TRBV4-3 and TRBJ2-2; 8 positions match TRBD1. CDR1 is LGHNA and CDR2 is YSLEER in the germline V gene. CDR3 length: 16 residues. The V segment lost 4 bases and the J segment 4 bases; nucleotides outside the gene matches: 8. CDR3 amino acids: CASSLDRGPSTGELFF. The CDR3 DNA sequence: TGCGCCAGCAGCCTAGACAGGGGTCCTAGCACCGGGGAGCTGTTTTTT.

This clonotype was observed a few times. The rearrangement links TRBV24-1 to TRBJ2-7; weak D call: TRBD1 (6 bases). The CDR3 loop spans 15 amino acids. Germline V gives CDR1 KGHDR, CDR2 SFDVKD. V lost 6 bases to trimming and J lost 2 bases, with 16 bases between them. CDR3 sequence: CATSYGRGSPYEQYF. Here the CDR3 DNA reads TGTGCCACCAGTTATGGCAGGGGATCTCCCTACGAGCAGTACTTC.

This clonotype appeared once. The chain recombines TRBV28 with TRBJ2-1; 7 nucleotides align to TRBD2. The ends lost 6 bases at V and 8 bases at J; junction bases unmatched: 7. CDR1 is MDHEN, CDR2 SYDVKM, per germline. CDR3 length: 13 residues. In DNA form, the CDR3 reads TGTGCCAGCAGGAGCGGGGCCCCAGATGAGCAGTTCTTC. Protein sequence: CASRSGAPDEQFF.

At least ten counts were recorded for this clonotype. The chain uses TRBV29-1 and TRBJ1-1; the match to TRBD1 covers 7 bases. V shed 7 bases and J 1 base; nucleotides not matched to a gene: 6. Germline V gene lookup returns CDR1 SQVTM and CDR2 ANQGSEA. This CDR3 comprises 13 residues. The CDR3 spells CSARQGWNTEAFF. CDR3 DNA: TGCAGCGCTAGACAGGGATGGAACACTGAAGCTTTCTTT.

The rearrangement joins TRBV27 to TRBJ1-1, with a weak D call TRBD1 (6 bases). Germline CDR1 is MNHEY and CDR2 is SMNVEV (reference sequence). This CDR3 comprises 16 residues. Between the trimmed V and J ends, which lost 5 bases and 3 bases, there was a span of 19 bases. CDR3 loop: CASSASTGLGDTEAFF. The CDR3 coding sequence is TGTGCCAGCAGTGCCAGCACAGGGCTTGGCGACACTGAAGCTTTCTTT.

This clonotype appeared a few times. The genes are TRBV27 and TRBJ2-5; weak D call: TRBD1 (5 bases). V lost 2 bases to trimming and J lost 2 bases, with 6 bases between them. CDR3 length: 13 residues. Germline V gene sequence: CDR1 MNHEY, CDR2 SMNVEV (reference sequence). CDR3 amino acids: CASSLQGQETQYF. CDR3 sequence (DNA): TGTGCCAGCAGTTTACAGGGTCAAGAGACCCAGTACTTC.